The clone carrying this T cell receptor (beta chain) has only a few counts. The sample originates from a study of beta chain features in type 1 diabetes. Sequencing targeted expressed TCRB transcripts, as all isolated RNA had been reverse transcribed. This table comes from immunoSEQ multiplex PCR, and its TCRdb copy is limited to in-frame clones, with some not included. Here the sample spans 250,000 to 350,000 clones, approximately 10% being singletons. The V segment lost 8 bases and the J segment 4 bases; nucleotides outside the gene matches: 7. Germline V CDR1 and CDR2: MDHEN, SYDVKM. CDR3 length: 13 amino acids. Via CD45RO/CCR7/CD25/CD127/CD95/CD27, cells of the CD4+ naive, central memory, regulatory and stem cell-like memory subsets were sorted.

This sequence was found in a woman aged 25 to 39 in good health. This chain uses TRBV28 with TRBJ1-2, with 7 bases aligning to TRBD1. Sequenced material: naive CD4+ T cells from blood. CDR3 loop: CASAFDRAYGYTF. CDR3 DNA: TGTGCCAGCGCCTTCGACAGGGCCTATGGCTACACCTTC.